These 13 T cell receptor beta chains were sequenced from one sample in a study of cytomegalovirus exposure and HLA in healthy donors (dated by TCRdb to about 2017). To prepare the library, the immunoSEQ multiplex PCR assay was applied. For the multiplex PCR, a mixture combining 60 forward primers for TCR Vbeta segments and 13 reverse primers for TCR Jbeta segments was used. The source is immuneACCESS, and TCRdb retained only in-frame sequences with V and J called. Part of the clones is not carried over; for the studies checked, unresolved V genes explain less than half of this, and the remainder is unexplained. In all, the sample holds approximately 140,000 clones, and about 80% of those were seen once. The top ten constitute about 1.8% of the sample. Sequencing used PBMCs. The receptor set was obtained from a woman between 50 and 59 years old in good health and CMV-seronegative.

The chain uses TRBV7-2 and TRBJ2-1; TRBD1 matches at 8 bases. The CDR3 length is 15 residues. The V segment lost 5 bases and the J segment 3 bases; nucleotides outside the gene matches: 6. Germline V CDR1 and CDR2: SGHTA, FQGNSA. CDR3 amino acids: CASSPRTGLYNEQFF. The CDR3 DNA reads TGTGCCAGCAGCCCCCGGACAGGGCTCTACAATGAGCAGTTCTTC.

This chain joins TRBV19 and TRBJ2-7; 7 bases map to TRBD2. The CDR3 length is 15 residues. Looked up from germline, CDR1 is LNHDA and CDR2 is SQIVND (reference sequence). V lost 5 bases, J lost 0 bases, and 7 bases stayed unmatched. The CDR3 DNA reads as TGTGCCAGTAGTGCGGGACTATCCCACTCCTACGAGCAGTACTTC. It translates to CASSAGLSHSYEQYF.

Of note for this clone: At one end, the junction sequence differs from germline, possibly due to a read error. The chain carries TRBV7-9 and TRBJ2-5, with TRBD2 matching 7 bases. The CDR3 sequence is 16 residues long. The germline V gene encodes CDR1 SEHNR and CDR2 FQNEAQ (reference sequence). The chain's CDR3 is CSSSKGAGTKKETQYF. CDR3 in DNA: TGTTCCAGCAGCAAAGGGGCTGGGACTAAAAAAGAGACCCAGTACTTC.

This chain joins TRBV4-1 and TRBJ1-2; D ambiguous. Germline values: CDR1 MGHRA, CDR2 YSYEKL. V was cut by 6 bases and J by 1 base, with 9 bases left in between. The CDR3 runs to 13 residues. CDR3 sequence reads: CASSMSDNYGYTF. In DNA, the CDR3 is TGCGCCAGCAGTATGTCAGATAACTATGGCTACACCTTC.

This clone was observed once. The chain recombines TRBV15 with TRBJ1-1; no clear D gene. The germline V gene has CDR1 LNHNV and CDR2 YYDKDF (reference sequence). With 0 bases removed from V and 5 bases from J, the gap between germline ends came to 28 bases. The length of the CDR3 is 20 residues. This CDR3 is CATSRDKLTAPGGVWTEAFF. CDR3 nucleotide sequence: TGTGCCACCAGCAGAGATAAGCTTACCGCGCCCGGCGGGGTGTGGACTGAAGCTTTCTTT.

CDR3 in DNA: TGCGCCAGCAGCGGGGGACAGGGCGTCCACGAGCAGTACTTC. Protein sequence: CASSGGQGVHEQYF. The rearrangement joins TRBV5-1 to TRBJ2-7; 9 bases are shared with TRBD1. The germline V gene encodes CDR1 SGHRS and CDR2 YFSETQ. The CDR3 runs 14 residues. V was clipped by 4 bases and J by 5 bases; unmatched bases: 7.

The chain joins TRBV28 to TRBJ2-5; 8 bases line up with TRBD2. The V and J ends lost 6 bases and 5 bases, in that order; junction bases with no gene match: 8. This CDR3 has 14 amino acids. Germline V gene data show CDR1 as MDHEN and CDR2 as SYDVKM. This chain's CDR3 is CASSPGGGRETQYF. The CDR3 region has the DNA TGTGCCAGCAGCCCCGGGGGGGGACGGGAGACCCAGTACTTC.

The chain uses TRBV4-2 and TRBJ2-7; a weak D match, TRBD2 (5 bases). The CDR3 runs 18 residues. The germline V and J ends were trimmed by 0 bases and 1 base, with 19 bases remaining between them. Germline-derived CDR1 and CDR2 are LGHNA and YNFKEQ. The CDR3 loop is CASSQDRSRQDFSYEQYF. The DNA for the CDR3 is TGTGCCAGCAGCCAAGATCGTTCCCGGCAGGACTTTTCCTACGAGCAGTACTTC.

The J gene is TRBJ2-7, the V gene TRBV30; TRBD1 agrees at 9 bases. Germline CDR1 and CDR2: GTSNPN and SVGIG (reference sequence). The V and J ends lost 6 bases and 3 bases, in that order; junction bases with no gene match: 3. CDR3 length: 12 amino acids. The DNA for the CDR3 is TGTGCCTGCTTGGGACAGGGCTACGAGCAGTACTTC. Encoded protein: CACLGQGYEQYF.

The chain has TRBV30 and TRBJ2-7; 9 nucleotides match TRBD2. After removal of 7 bases from V and 2 bases from J, the junction contained 9 bases not matched to a gene. Germline CDR1 and CDR2: GTSNPN and SVGIG (reference sequence). The CDR3 loop spans 14 amino acids. The CDR3 protein is CALSLAGGPYEQYV. CDR3 sequence (DNA): TGTGCCTTATCTCTGGCGGGAGGGCCCTACGAGCAGTACGTC.

The rearrangement uses TRBV7-7 and TRBJ2-7; 7 bases match TRBD2. Germline CDR1 is SSHAT and CDR2 is FNYEAQ (reference sequence). The CDR3 consists of 17 residues. CDR3 nucleotide sequence: TGTGCTAGCAGCTTAGTCATCCCGCGCGGGAGATCCTACGAGCAGTACGTC. Protein sequence: CASSLVIPRGRSYEQYV.

The V call is TRBV15, the J call TRBJ1-3, with D perhaps TRBD1 (6 bases). CDR3 size: 17 residues. The V end lost 3 bases, the J end lost 3 bases, and 18 bases lay between the germline ends. Per the germline V gene, CDR1 is LNHNV and CDR2 is YYDKDF (reference sequence). The CDR3 loop is CATSSPGRGARGNTIYF. The CDR3 coding sequence is TGTGCCACCAGCAGCCCCGGGAGGGGGGCGCGTGGAAACACCATATATTTT.

This rearrangement joins TRBV6-5 to TRBJ1-1, with TRBD1 identical over 8 bases. V trimming: 6 bases; J trimming: 2 bases; junction bases outside the gene matches: 5. The CDR3 extends over 14 amino acids. The germline V gene has CDR1 MNHEY and CDR2 SVGAGI. The CDR3 here is CASRPDRGNTEAFF. The CDR3 region has the DNA TGTGCCAGCAGACCTGACAGGGGAAACACTGAAGCTTTCTTT.